The following is a TCR beta chain sequence with its context. Its antigen is undetermined. TCRdb re-called the reads through MiXCR, storing one row per CDR3 protein. The sample has approximately 70,000 distinct CDR3 sequences; 20% to 25% are singletons. The sample originates from a study of T cell repertoires in cytomegalovirus infection. Looking at the study overall: Peptides in the study included HLA-C-restricted and HLA-B-restricted CMV epitopes. Public TCR beta signatures marked donors with CMV infection and the matching HLA.

Deletions cut 1 base from V and 3 bases from J, with 6 bases between. Looked up from germline, CDR1 is SGHTA and CDR2 is FQGNSA. This CDR3 is 13 amino acids long. Study conclusions and caveats: CMV-specific HLA-C-restricted TCR beta clonotypes dominated the ex vivo response.

The chain is built from TRBV7-2 and TRBJ1-2; D not certain. This clonotype was obtained from a human donor in good health (CMV status not recorded). Some clones in this sample may be carry-over from other donors' samples. This specimen was CD8+ T cells from cultured PBMCs, taken from culture after CMV antigen stimulation. For the CDR3, the DNA is TGTGCCAGCAGCTTAGGGCAGGACTATGGCTACACCTTC. Protein product: CASSLGQDYGYTF.